Listed below are T cell receptor beta chains from one sample, sequenced in a study of blood T cell repertoires in COVID-19. The table came from immunoSEQ multiplex PCR; TCRdb's copy has only in-frame clones and leaves some out. The sample contains fewer than 20,000 clones, roughly 91% of which appear only once. The sequencing input was peripheral blood. These receptors were taken from a human donor in a cohort sampled during active COVID-19. CDR3s include the opening cysteine and the closing phenylalanine or tryptophan. The D gene is left open where the match is weak. A row's size may be missing; if present it is once, few, many or a size class.

d_call,clone_size,v_call,j_call,cdr3_aa,cdr3_nt
.,.,TRBV19,TRBJ1-2,CASSGGRGSNYGYTF,TGTGCCAGTAGTGGGGGCCGGGGAAGTAACTATGGCTACACCTTC
TRBD2,.,TRBV7-9,TRBJ2-7,CASSFPGLGYEQYF,TGTGCCAGCAGCTTCCCGGGACTAGGGTACGAGCAGTACTTC
TRBD2,.,TRBV3-1/TRBV3-2,TRBJ2-1,CASSQDKRGGAGNSYNEQFF,TGTGCCAGCAGCCAAGATAAGCGGGGCGGCGCGGGGAATTCCTACAATGAGCAGTTCTTC
TRBD1,.,TRBV6-1,TRBJ1-3,CASSEVPGRDRDGNTIYF,TGTGCCAGCAGTGAAGTCCCGGGCCGTGACAGGGATGGAAACACCATATATTTT
.,.,TRBV25-1,TRBJ1-2,CASSELQGFSGYTF,TGTGCCAGCAGTGAATTACAGGGTTTTTCTGGCTACACCTTC
.,.,TRBV18,TRBJ2-5,CASSPLPRETQYF,TGTGCCAGCTCACCCTTACCTCGGGAGACCCAGTACTTC
TRBD1,.,TRBV6-2/TRBV6-3,TRBJ1-1,CASSLRQGEGNEAFF,TGTGCCAGCAGCCTCAGACAGGGCGAGGGGAATGAAGCTTTCTTT
TRBD2,.,TRBV5-1,TRBJ2-3,CASSLAFGRASDTQYF,TGCGCCAGCAGCTTGGCCTTCGGGAGGGCCTCAGATACGCAGTATTTT
TRBD2,few,TRBV5-8,TRBJ2-2,CASSLGSGTNTGELFF,TGTGCCAGCAGCTTGGGTAGCGGGACGAACACCGGGGAGCTGTTTTTT
.,.,TRBV3-1/TRBV3-2,TRBJ1-5,CASSQVYNITGGSRQPQHF,TGTGCCAGCAGCCAAGTATATAATATTACAGGCGGCAGTCGTCAGCCCCAGCATTTT
.,.,TRBV30,TRBJ1-5,CAWSSQAQPQHF,TGTGCCTGGAGTAGTCAGGCTCAGCCCCAGCATTTT
.,.,TRBV12-3/TRBV12-4,TRBJ1-2,CASYPGGDGYTF,TGTGCCAGCTACCCGGGGGGCGATGGCTACACCTTC
TRBD2,few,TRBV25-1,TRBJ2-1,CASIAVGREIKNEQFF,TGTGCCAGCATTGCAGTCGGGCGGGAGATTAAGAATGAGCAGTTCTTC